The 2 T cell receptor beta chains below all came from one sample that was sequenced in a study of shared clonotypes between healthy human individuals. The protocol was immunoSEQ multiplex PCR, while the TCRdb copy is restricted to in-frame clones and leaves out a portion. The profile shows about 2.2 million clones, roughly 95% of them singletons. It was CD45RO-negative cells, positively selected for CCR7, that made up naive CD8 cells, with terminally differentiated effector memory CD45RA+ cells excluded. The sample comprised naive CD8+ T cells from PBMCs. Receptors were obtained from a man younger than 30 in good health. Some clones in this sample may be carry-over from other donors' samples.

The rearrangement links TRBV27 to TRBJ1-1, with D hard to call. CDR3 length: 12 residues. Trimming took 5 bases from V and 8 from J, leaving 12 bases between them. Per germline, CDR1 MNHEY and CDR2 SMNVEV (reference sequence). This chain's CDR3 is CASSPGRQEAFF. The CDR3 coding sequence is TGTGCCAGCAGTCCGGGGAGGCAGGAAGCTTTCTTT.

This sequence joins TRBV2 and TRBJ2-7; the D is unclear. The V end lost 0 bases, the J end lost 2 bases, and 8 bases lay between the germline ends. There are 14 residues in the CDR3. Germline V gene data show CDR1 as SNHLY and CDR2 as FYNNEI. The CDR3 spells CASSEATRPYEQYF. The CDR3 DNA is TGTGCCAGCAGTGAAGCGACAAGACCCTACGAGCAGTACTTC.